A single sample gave rise to the 12 T cell receptor beta chains below, sequenced in a study of blood T cell repertoires in COVID-19. The assay was immunoSEQ multiplex PCR, and TCRdb's table has in-frame clones only and misses some. The profile covers 36,000 or so clones, with roughly 88% appearing a single time and 4% to 5% taken by the ten largest. Material for sequencing was peripheral blood. All receptors come from a woman in her 70s with active COVID-19.

The chain has TRBV5-1 and TRBJ2-7; the match to TRBD2 covers 8 bases. V shed 2 bases, J shed 5 bases, and the junction held 12 bases outside the gene matches. This CDR3 contains 16 residues. Germline V gives CDR1 SGHRS, CDR2 YFSETQ. Written as DNA, the CDR3 is TGCGCCAGCAGCTTAGGACTAGCTGCCCGCCTGGACGAGCAGTACTTC. Its protein product is CASSLGLAARLDEQYF.

The rearrangement links TRBV7-3 to TRBJ1-1, with D possibly TRBD1 on 6 matching bases. V lost 5 bases to trimming and J lost 5 bases, with 9 bases between them. The CDR3 spans 12 residues. Germline CDR1 reads SGHTA; CDR2 reads FQGTGA. CDR3 DNA: TGTGCCAGCAGCGGAACAGGGACTGAAGCTTTCTTT. Translating gives CASSGTGTEAFF.

The chain joins TRBV20-1 to TRBJ1-2; maybe TRBD1 (5 bases). The CDR3 is 14 amino acids. Per germline, CDR1 DFQATT and CDR2 SNEGSKA (reference sequence). Trimming took off 3 bases at V and 3 bases at J, with 14 bases between the two ends. The CDR3 loop reads CSASRIGADYGYTF. The CDR3 DNA is TGCAGTGCTAGTCGAATTGGGGCGGACTATGGCTACACCTTC.

This chain links TRBV19 with TRBJ1-2; D gene unclear. The CDR3 is 13 residues long. Germline V gene data show CDR1 as LNHDA and CDR2 as SQIVND (reference sequence). V lost 7 bases and J 4 bases, leaving 13 bases between the germline ends. CDR3 bases: TGTGCCAGTACCCCCGGGGAGGGCTATGGCTACACCTTC. Protein: CASTPGEGYGYTF.

The rearrangement uses TRBV6-6 and TRBJ1-1; weak D call: TRBD1 (5 bases). The ends were cut back, 0 bases at V and 1 base at J, with 9 bases in the middle. This CDR3 contains 15 residues. The germline V gene encodes CDR1 MNHNY and CDR2 SVGAGI (reference sequence). CDR3 sequence: CASSYSGTGNTEAFF. DNA of the CDR3: TGTGCCAGCAGTTACTCCGGGACTGGGAACACTGAAGCTTTCTTT.

The CDR3 nucleotides read TGTGCCAGCAGTTCCATCGGCCCCCGAGGGCTGTTTTTT. This gives the protein CASSSIGPRGLFF. The V call is TRBV6-2 or TRBV6-3, the J call TRBJ2-2; no clear D gene. CDR1 is MNHEY, CDR2 SVGEGT, per germline. V was trimmed by 4 bases and J by 13 bases, leaving 16 bases between them. This CDR3 has 13 residues.

The V call is TRBV5-4, the J call TRBJ2-1; 7 bases are a match to TRBD1. V shed 3 bases, J shed 4 bases, and the junction held 7 bases outside the gene matches. Germline CDR1 reads SGHNT; CDR2 reads YYREEE (reference sequence). The CDR3 loop spans 15 amino acids. The CDR3 spells CASSSAGTAYNEQFF. The DNA for the CDR3 is TGTGCCAGCAGCTCGGCCGGGACAGCATACAATGAGCAGTTCTTC.

This chain connects TRBV7-2 to TRBJ2-5, with D uncertain. CDR3 length: 13 amino acids. The germline V gene has CDR1 SGHTA and CDR2 FQGNSA. The germline V and J ends were trimmed by 4 bases and 5 bases, with 11 bases remaining between them. CDR3 bases: TGTGCCAGCAGCTCTAGTTTTGTGGAGACCCAGTACTTC. It specifies CASSSSFVETQYF.

V usage is TRBV7-2 and J usage is TRBJ2-3; 9 bases align to TRBD1. The CDR3 spans 15 residues. The junction had 5 bases not matched to a gene; V was cut back by 5 bases and J by 2 bases. CDR1 SGHTA and CDR2 FQGNSA come from the germline V gene. The CDR3 sequence: CASSLGTGYTDTQYF. CDR3 in DNA: TGTGCCAGCAGCCTGGGGACAGGGTACACAGATACGCAGTATTTT.

The chain uses TRBV25-1 and TRBJ2-1, with a tentative D call TRBD1 (5 bases). V was cut by 3 bases and J by 0 bases, with 12 bases left in between. Per the germline V gene, CDR1 is MGHDK and CDR2 is SYGVNS. CDR3 length equals 16 residues. The CDR3 bases are TGTGCCAGCAGTGACCCGGCCAGGGACTCCTACAATGAGCAGTTCTTC. This encodes CASSDPARDSYNEQFF.

The chain links TRBV29-1 to TRBJ2-2; 7 bases are shared with TRBD1. Germline values: CDR1 SQVTM, CDR2 ANQGSEA. The CDR3 spans 14 residues. With V trimmed by 4 bases and J by 8 bases, 10 bases remained unmatched. The CDR3 DNA sequence: TGCAGCGTTGTAACAGGGGTGGGGATAGGGGAGCTGTTTTTT. This codes for CSVVTGVGIGELFF.

As concerns this clone: The same CDR3 is also encoded by other DNA sequences in this sample. The genes are TRBV5-1 and TRBJ2-3; TRBD2 aligns across 10 bases. The trim removed 0 bases at V and 1 base at J, leaving 2 bases unmatched. The CDR3 covers 16 residues. Germline-derived CDR1 and CDR2 are SGHRS and YFSETQ. This CDR3 is CASSLGTSGGTDTQYF. The DNA for the CDR3 is TGCGCCAGCAGCTTGGGGACTAGCGGTGGCACAGATACGCAGTATTTT.